The 22 T cell receptor beta chains in this list originate from one sample, sequenced in a study of blood T cell repertoires in COVID-19. Profiling relied on immunoSEQ multiplex PCR, and the TCRdb table lists in-frame clones only, not all of them. The sample lists 95,000 to 110,000 clones, approximately 84% occurring once. Sequencing was carried out using peripheral blood. The receptor set was obtained from a human donor in a cohort sampled during active or convalescent COVID-19.

J is TRBJ1-4 and V is TRBV5-6; 8 nucleotides align to TRBD1. The CDR3 consists of 13 residues. CDR1 is SGHDT, CDR2 YYEEEE, per germline. V dropped 3 bases and J dropped 7; count of bases not matched to a gene: 2. CDR3 protein: CASSSGTGEKLFF. The CDR3 bases are TGTGCCAGCAGCTCCGGGACAGGTGAAAAACTGTTTTTT.

The gene calls are TRBV19 and TRBJ1-5; TRBD1 matches 8 bases. The J segment lost 4 bases and the V segment lost 2 bases, leaving 10 bases of the junction unmatched. Looked up from germline, CDR1 is LNHDA and CDR2 is SQIVND (reference sequence). CDR3 size: 17 residues. CDR3 protein: CASSIKTGGPVNQPQHF. The CDR3 DNA sequence: TGTGCCAGTAGTATAAAAACAGGGGGACCTGTAAATCAGCCCCAGCATTTT.

V and J are TRBV29-1 and TRBJ2-5; 7 bases match TRBD1. Trimming at V came to 7 bases and at J to 1 base, leaving 6 bases not matched to a gene. CDR1 and CDR2 from the germline V gene are SQVTM and ANQGSEA. CDR3 length equals 13 residues. For the CDR3, the DNA is TGCAGCGCCAGGGACAGAACCCAAGAGACCCAGTACTTC. Its protein product is CSARDRTQETQYF.

The chain uses TRBV5-1 and TRBJ1-1, with D uncertain. V was pared by 3 bases and J by 3 bases, with 12 bases between. The CDR3 loop spans 14 amino acids. Per the germline V gene, CDR1 is SGHRS and CDR2 is YFSETQ. The CDR3: CASSSRAGDTEAFF. CDR3 bases: TGCGCCAGCAGCTCCCGGGCCGGGGACACTGAAGCTTTCTTT.

The chain is built from TRBV14 and TRBJ1-1, with a weak D call TRBD1 (5 bases). Germline V gene lookup returns CDR1 SGHDN and CDR2 FVKESK. V was clipped by 3 bases and J by 0 bases, with 11 bases between them. The CDR3 is made up of 15 amino acids. The CDR3 bases are TGTGCCAGCAGCCAGTTGGAGGGGATGAACACTGAAGCTTTCTTT. Amino acids: CASSQLEGMNTEAFF.

This sequence joins TRBV5-1 and TRBJ2-3; the D is unclear. Germline values: CDR1 SGHRS, CDR2 YFSETQ. V lost 0 bases and J lost 6, with 11 bases in between. The CDR3 runs 14 residues. CDR3: CASSLGLDLDTQYF. The CDR3 nucleotides are TGCGCCAGCAGCTTGGGGCTAGATCTGGATACGCAGTATTTT.

The chain carries TRBV3-1 (or the pseudogene TRBV3-2) and TRBJ2-5, with TRBD2 identical over 11 bases. Germline V gives CDR1 LGHDT, CDR2 YNNKEL (reference sequence). V dropped 5 bases and J dropped 0; count of bases not matched to a gene: 8. The CDR3 consists of 17 residues. CDR3 nucleotides: TGTGCCAGCAGCGGAGGAAGACTAGCGGGGAACCAAGAGACCCAGTACTTC. Amino acids: CASSGGRLAGNQETQYF.

V gene TRBV6-1 combines with J gene TRBJ1-2; the D gene is possibly TRBD1 (6 bases). The V gene lost 1 base and the J gene lost 8 bases, with 14 bases spanning the gap. The CDR3 length is 14 residues. Germline assignment: CDR1 MNHNS and CDR2 SASEGT. CDR3 bases: TGTGCCAGCAGTGAAGGCAGGGGAGAGGGCGGCTACACCTTC. Translating gives CASSEGRGEGGYTF.

CDR3 in amino acids: CAISGLAGGFNEQFF. The CDR3 bases are TGTGCCATCAGTGGGCTAGCGGGGGGGTTTAATGAGCAGTTCTTC. The chain is built from TRBV10-3 and TRBJ2-1; TRBD2 matches 12 bases. Germline trimming cut 4 bases from V and 7 bases from J; bases unmatched to any gene: 5. There are 15 residues in the CDR3. CDR1 is ENHRY, CDR2 SYGVKD, per germline.

The chain has TRBV7-9 and TRBJ1-5; 8 bases are shared with TRBD1. Germline V gives CDR1 SEHNR, CDR2 FQNEAQ (reference sequence). The CDR3 totals 16 residues. J was trimmed by 9 bases and V by 6 bases; bases with no gene match: 16. The CDR3 DNA reads as TGTGCCAGCAGTCGGGAGGCAGGGGGCGCGTTAACGCCCCAGCATTTT. This translates into CASSREAGGALTPQHF.

V usage is TRBV25-1 and J usage is TRBJ2-5; 13 bases fit TRBD2. The V gene's germline CDR1 is MGHDK and CDR2 SYGVNS. The CDR3 covers 17 residues. V shed 2 bases and J 2 bases; nucleotides not matched to a gene: 5. As DNA, the CDR3 is TGTGCCAGCAGTGAAAATCGACTAGCGGGGGGACAAGAGACCCAGTACTTC. Protein: CASSENRLAGGQETQYF.

The chain combines TRBV5-6 with TRBJ2-6; D is perhaps TRBD2 (5 bases). The CDR3 has 17 amino acids. V dropped 4 bases and J dropped 0 bases, with 14 bases sitting between them. CDR1 and CDR2 from the germline V gene are SGHDT and YYEEEE. CDR3 bases: TGTGCCAGCAGCGAGGACTTTACGGACTCTGGGGCCAACGTCCTGACTTTC. Encoded protein: CASSEDFTDSGANVLTF.

This rearrangement joins TRBV24-1 to TRBJ1-1; D ambiguous. V lost 6 bases and J lost 1, with 8 bases in between. The CDR3 sequence is 13 residues long. Germline CDR1 is KGHDR and CDR2 is SFDVKD. CDR3 protein: CATSQPGNTEAFF. The CDR3 DNA is TGTGCCACCAGTCAGCCGGGGAACACTGAAGCTTTCTTT.

The V and J genes are TRBV5-8 and TRBJ1-3, with TRBD1 as a possible D gene (5 bases). V was pared by 1 base and J by 2 bases, with 10 bases between. CDR3 length: 15 amino acids. Germline V gene sequence: CDR1 SGHTS, CDR2 YDEGEE. CDR3 sequence reads: CASSLRAGPGNTIYF. The DNA for the CDR3 is TGTGCCAGCAGCTTGCGCGCAGGGCCTGGAAACACCATATATTTT.

The chain is built from TRBV30 and TRBJ2-1; TRBD2 matches 8 bases. The CDR3 contains 13 residues. Per the germline V gene, CDR1 is GTSNPN and CDR2 is SVGIG (reference sequence). V was clipped by 7 bases and J by 3 bases; unmatched bases: 5. CDR3 sequence reads: CASSLAGYNEQFF. CDR3 DNA: TGTGCCTCCTCGCTAGCGGGCTACAATGAGCAGTTCTTC.

The chain uses TRBV29-1 and TRBJ2-2; possible D gene TRBD1, 6 bases. The CDR3 consists of 13 residues. The germline V gene has CDR1 SQVTM and CDR2 ANQGSEA. Trimming pared 4 bases from V and 7 bases from J, leaving 13 bases between. The CDR3 sequence: CSVVYRAYGELFF. Written as DNA, the CDR3 is TGCAGCGTTGTATACAGGGCCTACGGGGAGCTGTTTTTT.

The gene calls are TRBV19 and TRBJ1-5; 8 nucleotides line up with TRBD1. This CDR3 is built from 15 residues. From germline, CDR1 is LNHDA and CDR2 SQIVND (reference sequence). V was clipped by 6 bases and J by 3 bases; unmatched bases: 7. The CDR3 region is CASSRRTGNNQPQHF. DNA of the CDR3: TGTGCCAGTAGCCGGCGGACAGGGAACAATCAGCCCCAGCATTTT.

The V call is TRBV10-3, the J call TRBJ2-3, with a tentative D call TRBD2 (7 bases). Trimming pared 3 bases from V and 6 bases from J, leaving 22 bases between. CDR1 is ENHRY and CDR2 is SYGVKD in the germline V gene. There are 17 residues in the CDR3. This CDR3 reads CAISDLRGGASGDTQYF. Here the CDR3 DNA reads TGTGCCATCAGTGACCTTCGAGGGGGGGCCTCTGGGGATACGCAGTATTTT.

V is TRBV11-3 and J is TRBJ2-5, with D possibly being TRBD2 (7 bases). V lost 2 bases, J lost 4 bases, and 14 bases lay in between. CDR3 length: 15 residues. Germline V gene data show CDR1 as SGHNT and CDR2 as YENEEA. CDR3 bases: TGTGCCAGCAGCTTACTGGCGGGGGCCTTAGAGACCCAGTACTTC. Its translation: CASSLLAGALETQYF.

The chain is built from TRBV21-1 and TRBJ1-3. TRBV21-1 is a documented pseudogene. This CDR3 spans 14 amino acids. The CDR3 bases are TGTGCCAGCAGCACCAGAGGAATCGGAAACACCATATATTTT. The encoded protein is CASSTRGIGNTIYF.

Only one count was recorded for this clone. The chain couples TRBV7-3 to TRBJ2-1; TRBD1 matches 7 bases. This CDR3 has 14 amino acids. V lost 2 bases, J lost 2 bases, and 0 bases stayed unmatched. Germline V gene data show CDR1 as SGHTA and CDR2 as FQGTGA. In DNA form, the CDR3 reads TGTGCCAGCAGCTTACAGGGGGCCTACAATGAGCAGTTCTTC. The encoded protein is CASSLQGAYNEQFF.

The chain combines TRBV29-1 with TRBJ1-5; D is ambiguous. The V and J ends lost 6 bases and 6 bases respectively, with 12 bases between them. The CDR3 consists of 12 residues. Germline lookup yields CDR1 SQVTM and CDR2 ANQGSEA. The CDR3 is CSVGPPGQPQHF. CDR3 nucleotides: TGCAGCGTCGGTCCCCCTGGTCAGCCCCAGCATTTT.